The clone carrying this T cell receptor (beta chain) was counted a few times. What it recognizes is unknown. The data derive from a study of blood T cells in healthy people across ages. General observations from the study: Investigators treated diversity estimates from one million T cells as underestimates. The CMV status of each donor remained undetermined, and this could have confounded shifts in expanded clonotypes.

It was with a sample-barcoded 5' primer and a J-beta primer mix that a second PCR of roughly 6 to 12 cycles was run. Each of the cDNA molecules was tagged by a template-switch adaptor with 12 random nucleotides. In TCRdb, the 5' RACE reads were re-called with MiXCR into one record per CDR3 protein. The sample includes fewer than 900,000 distinct CDR3 sequences, about 40% seen only once; the top ten take 20% to 25%. CDR1 SNHLY and CDR2 FYNNEI come from the germline V gene. Trimming removed 6 bases from V and 8 bases from J; junction bases left unmatched: 13. The length of the CDR3 is 15 residues. The specimen sequenced was blood. This chain connects TRBV2 to TRBJ2-1; the match to TRBD2 covers 7 bases. The clonotype was recovered from an older woman in good health. CDR3 loop: CASSPGAGESDEQFF. The CDR3 DNA reads TGTGCCAGCAGCCCCGGGGCGGGAGAATCCGATGAGCAGTTCTTC.